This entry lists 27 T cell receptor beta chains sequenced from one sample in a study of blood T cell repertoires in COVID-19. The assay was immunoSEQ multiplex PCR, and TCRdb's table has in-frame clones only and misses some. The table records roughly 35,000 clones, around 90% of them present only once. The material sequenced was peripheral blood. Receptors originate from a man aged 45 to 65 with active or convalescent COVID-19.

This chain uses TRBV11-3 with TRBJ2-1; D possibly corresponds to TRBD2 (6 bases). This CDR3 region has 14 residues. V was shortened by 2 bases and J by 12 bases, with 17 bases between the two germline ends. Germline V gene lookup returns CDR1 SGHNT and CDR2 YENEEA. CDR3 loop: CASSLIGEVGVQFF. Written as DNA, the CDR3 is TGTGCCAGCAGCTTAATAGGGGAGGTTGGGGTGCAGTTCTTC.

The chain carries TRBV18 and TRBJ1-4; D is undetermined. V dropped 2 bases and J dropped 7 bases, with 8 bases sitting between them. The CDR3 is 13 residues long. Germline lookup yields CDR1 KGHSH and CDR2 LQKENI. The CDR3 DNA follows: TGTGCCAGCTCACCAACCCGGGGTGAAAAACTGTTTTTT. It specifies CASSPTRGEKLFF.

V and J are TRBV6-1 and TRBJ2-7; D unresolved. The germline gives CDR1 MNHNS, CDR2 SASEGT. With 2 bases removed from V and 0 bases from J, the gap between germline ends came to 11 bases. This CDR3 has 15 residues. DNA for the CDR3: TGTGCCAGCAGTGAACGTAACTACCCCTCCTACGAGCAGTACTTC. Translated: CASSERNYPSYEQYF.

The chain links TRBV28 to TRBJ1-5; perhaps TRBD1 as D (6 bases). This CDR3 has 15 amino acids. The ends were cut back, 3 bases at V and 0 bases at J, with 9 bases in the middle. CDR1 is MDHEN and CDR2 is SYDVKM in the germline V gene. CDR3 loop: CASSLTGYSNQPQHF. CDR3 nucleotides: TGTGCCAGCAGTTTGACAGGCTATAGCAATCAGCCCCAGCATTTT.

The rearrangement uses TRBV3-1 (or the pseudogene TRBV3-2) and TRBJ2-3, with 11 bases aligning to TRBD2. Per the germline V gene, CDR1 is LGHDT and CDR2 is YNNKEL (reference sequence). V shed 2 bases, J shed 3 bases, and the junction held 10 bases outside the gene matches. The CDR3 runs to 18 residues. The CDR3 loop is CASSQPYLAGGRTDTQYF. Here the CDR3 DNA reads TGTGCCAGCAGCCAACCTTACTTAGCGGGAGGGCGAACAGATACGCAGTATTTT.

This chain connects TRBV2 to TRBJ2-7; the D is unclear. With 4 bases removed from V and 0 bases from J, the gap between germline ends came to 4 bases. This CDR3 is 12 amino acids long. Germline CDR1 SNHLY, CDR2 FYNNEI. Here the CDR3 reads CASSVSSYEQYF. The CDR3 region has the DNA TGTGCCAGCAGTGTCAGCTCCTACGAGCAGTACTTC.

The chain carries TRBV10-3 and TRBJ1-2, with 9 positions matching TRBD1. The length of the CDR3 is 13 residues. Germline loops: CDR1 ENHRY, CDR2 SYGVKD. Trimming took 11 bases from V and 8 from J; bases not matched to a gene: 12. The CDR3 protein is CALSGTGLKGYTF. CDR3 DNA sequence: TGTGCCCTTTCCGGGACAGGGCTGAAGGGCTACACCTTC.

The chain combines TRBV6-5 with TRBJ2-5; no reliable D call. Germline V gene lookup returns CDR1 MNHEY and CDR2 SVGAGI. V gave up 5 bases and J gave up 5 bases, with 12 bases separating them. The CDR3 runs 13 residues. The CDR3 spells CASSRPGFETQYF. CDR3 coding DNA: TGTGCCAGCAGTCGTCCCGGGTTCGAGACCCAGTACTTC.

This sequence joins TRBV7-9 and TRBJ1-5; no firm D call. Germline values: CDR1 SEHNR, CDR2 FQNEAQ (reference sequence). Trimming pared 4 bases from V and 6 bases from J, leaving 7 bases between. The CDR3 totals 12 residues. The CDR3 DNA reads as TGTGCCAGCAGCTCCGGAGTTCAGCCCCAGCATTTT. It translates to CASSSGVQPQHF.

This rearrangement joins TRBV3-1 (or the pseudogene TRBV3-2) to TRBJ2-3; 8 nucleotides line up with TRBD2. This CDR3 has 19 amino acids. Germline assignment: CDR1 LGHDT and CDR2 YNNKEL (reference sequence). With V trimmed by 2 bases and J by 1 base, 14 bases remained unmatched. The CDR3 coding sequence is TGTGCCAGCAGCCAACCGGGACTAGGCCGCCTCACGGGCACAGATACGCAGTATTTT. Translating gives CASSQPGLGRLTGTDTQYF.

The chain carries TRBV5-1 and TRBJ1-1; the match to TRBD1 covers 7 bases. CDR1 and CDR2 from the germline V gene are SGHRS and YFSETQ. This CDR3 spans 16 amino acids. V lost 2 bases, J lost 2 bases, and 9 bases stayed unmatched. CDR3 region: CASSFPSGGINTEAFF. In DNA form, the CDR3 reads TGCGCCAGCAGCTTTCCCTCAGGGGGAATAAACACTGAAGCTTTCTTT. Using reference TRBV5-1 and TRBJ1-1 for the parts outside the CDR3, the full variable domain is KAGVTQTPRYLIKTRGQQVTLSCSPISGHRSVSWYQQTPGQGLQFLFEYFSETQRNKGNFPGRFSGRQFSNSRSEMNVSTLELGDSALYLCASSFPSGGINTEAFFGQGTRLTVV.

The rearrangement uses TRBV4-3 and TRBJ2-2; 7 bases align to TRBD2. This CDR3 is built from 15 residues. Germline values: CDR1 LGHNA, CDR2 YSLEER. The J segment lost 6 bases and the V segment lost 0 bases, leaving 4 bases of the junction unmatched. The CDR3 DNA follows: TGCGCCAGCAGCCAAGATGCGGGGGTTGCCGGGGAGCTGTTTTTT. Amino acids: CASSQDAGVAGELFF.

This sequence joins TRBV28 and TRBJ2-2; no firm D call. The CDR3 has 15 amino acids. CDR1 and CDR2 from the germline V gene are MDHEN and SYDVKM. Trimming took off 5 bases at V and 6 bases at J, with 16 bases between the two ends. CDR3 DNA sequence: TGTGCCAGCAGTCCCGTCCCGGGTGTACCCGGGGAGCTGTTTTTT. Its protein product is CASSPVPGVPGELFF.

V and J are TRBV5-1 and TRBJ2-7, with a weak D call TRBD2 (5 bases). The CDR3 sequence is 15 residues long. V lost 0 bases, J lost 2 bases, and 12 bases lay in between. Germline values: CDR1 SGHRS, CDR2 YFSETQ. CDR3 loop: CASSLGLRTAYEQYF. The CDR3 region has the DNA TGCGCCAGCAGCTTGGGGCTCAGGACTGCCTACGAGCAGTACTTC.

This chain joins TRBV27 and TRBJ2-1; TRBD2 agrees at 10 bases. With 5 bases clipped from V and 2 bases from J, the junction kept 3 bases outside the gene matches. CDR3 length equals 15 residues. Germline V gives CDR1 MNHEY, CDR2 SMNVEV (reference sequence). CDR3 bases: TGTGCCAGCAGTCTAGCGGGAGTCACCTACAATGAGCAGTTCTTC. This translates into CASSLAGVTYNEQFF.

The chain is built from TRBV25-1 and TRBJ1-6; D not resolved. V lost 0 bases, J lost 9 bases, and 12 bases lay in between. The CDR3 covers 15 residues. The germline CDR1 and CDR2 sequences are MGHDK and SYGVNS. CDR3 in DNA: TGTGCCAGCAGTGAATACCCCCTGGGGAGTTCACCCCTCCACTTT. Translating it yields CASSEYPLGSSPLHF.

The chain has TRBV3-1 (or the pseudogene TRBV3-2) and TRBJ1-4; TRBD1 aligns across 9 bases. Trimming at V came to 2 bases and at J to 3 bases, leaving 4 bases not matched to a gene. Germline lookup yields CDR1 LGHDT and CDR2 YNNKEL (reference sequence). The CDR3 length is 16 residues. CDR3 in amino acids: CASSQRGQGSNEKLFF. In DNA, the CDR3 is TGTGCCAGCAGCCAAAGGGGACAGGGTTCTAATGAAAAACTGTTTTTT.

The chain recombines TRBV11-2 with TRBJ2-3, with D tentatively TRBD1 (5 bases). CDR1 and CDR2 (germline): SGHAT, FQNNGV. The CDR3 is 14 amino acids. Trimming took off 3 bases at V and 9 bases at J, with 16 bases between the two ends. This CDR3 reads CASSFRAKTGTQYF. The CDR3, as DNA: TGTGCCAGCAGCTTCAGGGCAAAGACCGGGACGCAGTATTTT.

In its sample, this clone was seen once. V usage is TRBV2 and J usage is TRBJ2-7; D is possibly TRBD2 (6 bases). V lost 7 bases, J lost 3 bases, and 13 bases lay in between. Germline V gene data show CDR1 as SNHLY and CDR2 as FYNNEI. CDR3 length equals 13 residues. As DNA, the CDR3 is TGTGCCAGCATCGGGCGGGACCTCTACGAGCAGTACTTC. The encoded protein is CASIGRDLYEQYF. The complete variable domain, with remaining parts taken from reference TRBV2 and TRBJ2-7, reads EPEVTQTPSHQVTQMGQEVILRCVPISNHLYFYWYRQILGQKVEFLVSFYNNEISEKSEIFDDQFSVERPDGSNFTLKIRSTKLEDSAMYFCASIGRDLYEQYFGPGTRLTVT.

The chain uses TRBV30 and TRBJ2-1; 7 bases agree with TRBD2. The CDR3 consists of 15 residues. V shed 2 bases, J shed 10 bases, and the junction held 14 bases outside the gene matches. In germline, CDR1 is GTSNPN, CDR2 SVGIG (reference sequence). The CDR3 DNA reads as TGTGCCTGGAGTCGAGGGAGGGCCGGGGTAGGGGAGCAGTTCTTC. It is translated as CAWSRGRAGVGEQFF. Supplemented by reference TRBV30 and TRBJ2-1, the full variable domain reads SQTIHQWPATLVQPVGSPLSLECTVEGTSNPNLYWYRQAAGRGLQLLFYSVGIGQISSEVPQNLSASRPQDRQFILSSKKLLLSDSGFYLCAWSRGRAGVGEQFFGPGTRLTVL.

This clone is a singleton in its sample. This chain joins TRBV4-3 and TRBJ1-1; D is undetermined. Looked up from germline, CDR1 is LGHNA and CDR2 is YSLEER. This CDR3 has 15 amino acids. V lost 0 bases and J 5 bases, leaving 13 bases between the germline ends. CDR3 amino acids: CASSQDLSRGTEAFF. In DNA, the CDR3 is TGCGCCAGCAGCCAAGATCTTTCGCGGGGAACTGAAGCTTTCTTT.

CDR3 DNA: TGTGCCAGCAACACCATGATGGGGACAGGGGGCAATGAGCAGTTCTTC. The encoded protein is CASNTMMGTGGNEQFF. V gene TRBV7-9 combines with J gene TRBJ2-1, with 11 bases fitting TRBD1. The CDR3 extends over 16 amino acids. Germline CDR1 SEHNR, CDR2 FQNEAQ (reference sequence). V dropped 7 bases and J dropped 6; count of bases not matched to a gene: 11.

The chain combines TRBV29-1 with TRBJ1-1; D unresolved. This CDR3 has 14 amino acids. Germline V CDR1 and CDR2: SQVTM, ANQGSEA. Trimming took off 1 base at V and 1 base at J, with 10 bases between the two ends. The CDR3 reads CSVEGGGWNTEAFF. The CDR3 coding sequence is TGCAGCGTTGAAGGGGGAGGATGGAACACTGAAGCTTTCTTT. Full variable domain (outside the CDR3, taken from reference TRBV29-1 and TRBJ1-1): SAVISQKPSRDICQRGTSLTIQCQVDSQVTMMFWYRQQPGQSLTLIATANQGSEATYESGFVIDKFPISRPNLTFSTLTVSNMSPEDSSIYLCSVEGGGWNTEAFFGQGTRLTVV.

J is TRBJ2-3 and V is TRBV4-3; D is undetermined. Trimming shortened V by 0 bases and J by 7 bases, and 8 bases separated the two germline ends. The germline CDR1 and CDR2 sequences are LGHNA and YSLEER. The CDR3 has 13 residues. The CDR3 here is CASSQDTVNTQYF. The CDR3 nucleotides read TGCGCCAGCAGCCAAGACACGGTAAATACGCAGTATTTT.

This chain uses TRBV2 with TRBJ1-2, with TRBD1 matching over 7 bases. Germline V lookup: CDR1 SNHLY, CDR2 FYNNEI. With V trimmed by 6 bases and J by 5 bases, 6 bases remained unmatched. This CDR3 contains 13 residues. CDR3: CASSVDRAYGYTF. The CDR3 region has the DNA TGTGCCAGCAGCGTCGACAGGGCTTATGGCTACACCTTC.

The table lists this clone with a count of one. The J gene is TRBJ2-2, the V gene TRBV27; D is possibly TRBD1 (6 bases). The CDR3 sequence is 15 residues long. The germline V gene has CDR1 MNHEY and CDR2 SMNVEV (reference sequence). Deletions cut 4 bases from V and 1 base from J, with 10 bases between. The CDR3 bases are TGTGCCAGCAGTTCAAGGACAGAGAACACCGGGGAGCTGTTTTTT. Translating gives CASSSRTENTGELFF.

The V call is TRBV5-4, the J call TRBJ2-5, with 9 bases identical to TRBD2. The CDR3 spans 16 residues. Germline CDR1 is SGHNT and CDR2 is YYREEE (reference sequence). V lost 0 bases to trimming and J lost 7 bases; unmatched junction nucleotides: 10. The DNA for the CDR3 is TGTGCCAGCAGCTTGGTTGGAGCGGGAGGAGAGGGGACCCAGTACTTC. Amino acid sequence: CASSLVGAGGEGTQYF.